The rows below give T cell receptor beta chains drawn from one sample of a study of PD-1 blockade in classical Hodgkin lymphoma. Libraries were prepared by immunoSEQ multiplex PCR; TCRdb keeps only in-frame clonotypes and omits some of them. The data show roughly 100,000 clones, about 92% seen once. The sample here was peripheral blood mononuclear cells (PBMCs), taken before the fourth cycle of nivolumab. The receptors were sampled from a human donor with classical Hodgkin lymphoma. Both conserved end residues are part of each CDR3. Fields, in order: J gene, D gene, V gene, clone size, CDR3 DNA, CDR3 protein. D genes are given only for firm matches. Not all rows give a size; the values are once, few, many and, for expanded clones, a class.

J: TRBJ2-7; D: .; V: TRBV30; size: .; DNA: TGTGCCTGGAGTGTATTTAGCCACAGTTACGAGCAGTACTTC; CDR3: CAWSVFSHSYEQYF
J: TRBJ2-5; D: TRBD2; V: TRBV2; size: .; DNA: TGTGCCAGCAGTGGAGGGCTAGCGGGACGTCAAGAGACCCAGTACTTC; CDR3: CASSGGLAGRQETQYF
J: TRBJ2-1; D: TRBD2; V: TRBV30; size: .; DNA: TGTGCCTGGAGTCCTTATATGACTAGCTATGAGCAGTTCTTC; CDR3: CAWSPYMTSYEQFF
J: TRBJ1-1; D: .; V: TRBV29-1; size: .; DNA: TGCAGCGTTGAAGATCGGTCGGGGGGCTACACTGAAGCTTTCTTT; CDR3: CSVEDRSGGYTEAFF
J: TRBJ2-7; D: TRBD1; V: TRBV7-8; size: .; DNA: TGTGCCAGCAGCTCAGACCGGGACAGGGGGCGGGAGCAGTACTTC; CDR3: CASSSDRDRGREQYF
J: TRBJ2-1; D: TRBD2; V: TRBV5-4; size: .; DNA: TGTGCCAGCAGCTCACTAGCGGGAGTTATCAATGAGCAGTTCTTC; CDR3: CASSSLAGVINEQFF
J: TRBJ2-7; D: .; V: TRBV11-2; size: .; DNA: TGTGCCAGCAGCTTACCTATGGGGGAGCAGTACTTC; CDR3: CASSLPMGEQYF
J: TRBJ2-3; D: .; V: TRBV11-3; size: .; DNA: TGTGCCAGCAGCTTAGGGGACCGTTACCCAGATACGCAGTATTTT; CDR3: CASSLGDRYPDTQYF
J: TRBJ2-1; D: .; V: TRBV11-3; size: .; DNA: TGTGCCAGCAGCTCCCACAATGAGCAGTTCTTC; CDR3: CASSSHNEQFF
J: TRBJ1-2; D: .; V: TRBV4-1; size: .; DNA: TGCGCCAGCAGCCAAGGTCAGGGAATTGGCTATGGCTACACCTTC; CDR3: CASSQGQGIGYGYTF
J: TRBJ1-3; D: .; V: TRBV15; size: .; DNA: TGTGCCACCAGCCAGAGTAATTCTGGAAACACCATATATTTT; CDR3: CATSQSNSGNTIYF
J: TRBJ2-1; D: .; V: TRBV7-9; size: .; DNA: TGTGCCAGCAGCTTAGTGGGTTACAATGAGCAGTTCTTC; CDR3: CASSLVGYNEQFF
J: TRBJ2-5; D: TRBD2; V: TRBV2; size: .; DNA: TGTGCCAACGAACTAGCGGGGGTAGGGCAAGAGACCCAGTACTTC; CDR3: CANELAGVGQETQYF
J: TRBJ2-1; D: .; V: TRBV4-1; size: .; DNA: TGCGCCAGCAGCCAAGACAGGAGCTCCTACAATGAGCAGTTCTTC; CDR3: CASSQDRSSYNEQFF
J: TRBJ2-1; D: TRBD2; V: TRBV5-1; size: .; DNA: TGCGCCAGCAGCCTCGGGACTAGCGGGGTCGATGAGCAGTTCTTC; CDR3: CASSLGTSGVDEQFF
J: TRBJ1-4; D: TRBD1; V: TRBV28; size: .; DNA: TGTGCCAGCAGTGGACTGGACAGGGCATTGGAAAAACTGTTTTTT; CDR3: CASSGLDRALEKLFF
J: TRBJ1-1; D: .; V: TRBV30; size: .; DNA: TGTGCTCAGTACGAGGGAATCACTGAAGCTTTCTTT; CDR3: CAQYEGITEAFF
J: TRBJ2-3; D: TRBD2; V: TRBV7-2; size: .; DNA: TGTGCCAGCAGCTTAGATTCGGGCGGGAGACGTACAGATACGCAGTATTTT; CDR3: CASSLDSGGRRTDTQYF
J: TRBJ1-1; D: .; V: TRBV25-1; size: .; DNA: TGTGCCAGCAGTGAACTACAAGCCGGAACTGAAGCTTTCTTT; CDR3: CASSELQAGTEAFF
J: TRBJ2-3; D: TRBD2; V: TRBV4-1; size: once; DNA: TGCGCCAGCAGCCAAAGTGGGACTAGCGGGAGTTCCGCTAGCACAGATACGCAGTATTTT; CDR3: CASSQSGTSGSSASTDTQYF
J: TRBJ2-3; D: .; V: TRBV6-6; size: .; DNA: TGTGCCAGCAGTTACTCGGGCGGGAAGACAGATACGCAGTATTTT; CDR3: CASSYSGGKTDTQYF
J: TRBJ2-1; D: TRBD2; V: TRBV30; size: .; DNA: TGTGCCTGGAGTGTAGCACTAGCGGGAGTAAATGAGCAGTTCTTC; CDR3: CAWSVALAGVNEQFF
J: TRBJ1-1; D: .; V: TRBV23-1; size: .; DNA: TGCGCCAGCAGTCGGGCCAGATCCACTGAAGCTTTCTTT; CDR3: CASSRARSTEAFF
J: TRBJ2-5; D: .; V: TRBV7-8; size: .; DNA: TGTGCCACCCGCATCCTTGGAGAGACCCAGTACTTC; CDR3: CATRILGETQYF
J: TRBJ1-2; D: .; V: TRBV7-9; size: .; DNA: TGTGCCAGCAGACCGGGCCCCCAGAAGACGGGCTACACCTTC; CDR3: CASRPGPQKTGYTF
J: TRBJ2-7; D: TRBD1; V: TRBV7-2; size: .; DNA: TGTGCCAGCAGCTTATACCGGACAGGGGGCAACGAGCAGTACTTC; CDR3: CASSLYRTGGNEQYF
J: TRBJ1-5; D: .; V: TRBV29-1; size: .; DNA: TGCAGCGTTGGAGAATGGGGGACGGGGCTTGGTCAGCCCCAGCATTTT; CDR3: CSVGEWGTGLGQPQHF
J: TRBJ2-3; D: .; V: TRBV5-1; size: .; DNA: TGCGCCAGCAGCGGGGAACGGGATACGCAGTATTTT; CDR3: CASSGERDTQYF
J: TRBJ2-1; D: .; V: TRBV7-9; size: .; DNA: TGTGCCAGCAGCTTGGGGAGGCTAGCAGACTCCTACAATGAGCAGTTCTTC; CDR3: CASSLGRLADSYNEQFF
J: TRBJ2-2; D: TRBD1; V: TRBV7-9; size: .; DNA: TGTGCCAGCAGCTCCTTAGGGACAGGGAATACCGGGGAGCTGTTTTTT; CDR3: CASSSLGTGNTGELFF
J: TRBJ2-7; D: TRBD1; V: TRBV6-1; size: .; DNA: TGTGCCAGCAGTGCACGAGGGGGCCATACATCTTACGAGCAGTACTTC; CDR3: CASSARGGHTSYEQYF
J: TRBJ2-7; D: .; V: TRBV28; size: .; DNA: TGTGCCAGCAGTCCCCAGCTGGGAACCGGGTACGAGCAGTACTTC; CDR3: CASSPQLGTGYEQYF
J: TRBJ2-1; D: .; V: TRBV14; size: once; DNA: TGTGCCAGCAGCCAATGGGGTGCCATTGGTTGGTTCTTC; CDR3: CASSQWGAIGWFF
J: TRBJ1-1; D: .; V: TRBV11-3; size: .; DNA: TGTGCCAGCAGCTTGGAAACGAACACTGAAGCTTTCTTT; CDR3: CASSLETNTEAFF
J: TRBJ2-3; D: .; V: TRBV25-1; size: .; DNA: TGTGCCAGCAGTGAATATATGGGACTGGAAGGGGCAGATACGCAGTATTTT; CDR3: CASSEYMGLEGADTQYF
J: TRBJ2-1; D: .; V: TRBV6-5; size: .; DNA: TGTGCCAGCAGTTCCTGGGTCAATGAGCAGTTCTTC; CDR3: CASSSWVNEQFF
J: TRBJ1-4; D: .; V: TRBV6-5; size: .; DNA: TGTGCCAGCAGTGGGCTTGGACGAGAAGAAAAACTGTTTTTT; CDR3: CASSGLGREEKLFF
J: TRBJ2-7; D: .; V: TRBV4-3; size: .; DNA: TGCGCCAGCAGCCAAGGGGTGGGAACCTACGAGCAGTACTTC; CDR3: CASSQGVGTYEQYF
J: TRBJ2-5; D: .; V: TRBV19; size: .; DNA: TGTGCCAGTAAGGAGTGGGGGGGCGCAGAGACCCAGTACTTC; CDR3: CASKEWGGAETQYF
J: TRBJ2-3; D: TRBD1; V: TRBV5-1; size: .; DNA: TGCGCCAGCAGCTTAGCCCAGACAGGGGATACGCAGTATTTT; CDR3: CASSLAQTGDTQYF
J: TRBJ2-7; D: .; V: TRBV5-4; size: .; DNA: TGTGCCAGCAGCCTTGGGGAGTCCTACGAGCAGTACTTC; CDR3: CASSLGESYEQYF
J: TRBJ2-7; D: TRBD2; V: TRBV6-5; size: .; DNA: TGTGCCAGCAGTTACCACAGCGGGAACTACGAGCAGTACTTC; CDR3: CASSYHSGNYEQYF
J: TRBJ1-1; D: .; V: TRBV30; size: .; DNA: TGTGCCTGGAGTGAGGTAGGGGAACGAACTGAAGCTTTCTTT; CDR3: CAWSEVGERTEAFF